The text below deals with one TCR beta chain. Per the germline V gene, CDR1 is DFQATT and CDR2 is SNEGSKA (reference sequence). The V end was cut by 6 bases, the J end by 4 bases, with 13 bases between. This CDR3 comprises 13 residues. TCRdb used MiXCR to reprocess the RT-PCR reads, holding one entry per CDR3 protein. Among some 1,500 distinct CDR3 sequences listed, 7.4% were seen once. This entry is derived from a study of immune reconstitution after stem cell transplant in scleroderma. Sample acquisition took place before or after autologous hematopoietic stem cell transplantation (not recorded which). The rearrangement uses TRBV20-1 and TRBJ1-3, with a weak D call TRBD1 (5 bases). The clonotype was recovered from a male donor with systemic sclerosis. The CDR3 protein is CSALGGTGNTIYF. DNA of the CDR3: TGCAGTGCCCTGGGGGGAACGGGAAACACCATATATTTT.